This T cell receptor beta chain was found in a study of T cell changes during pregnancy in multiple sclerosis. Measured with immunoSEQ multiplex PCR; TCRdb has only the in-frame clones, and not every one. The table includes tens of thousands of clones, almost 95% detected once. CDR1 SEHNR and CDR2 FQNEAQ come from the germline V gene (reference sequence). V trimming: 4 bases; J trimming: 0 bases; junction bases outside the gene matches: 15. This CDR3 comprises 19 residues. The sequence came from a female donor with multiple sclerosis, enrolled in a pregnancy study. The chain employs TRBV7-9 and TRBJ1-2; 9 bases are shared with TRBD1. Sequencing was performed on peripheral blood, taken before pregnancy. The CDR3 DNA reads as TGTGCCAGCAGCTCCCCCGGGGGGGGACAGGGCCTAGCTAACTATGGCTACACCTTC. This translates into CASSSPGGGQGLANYGYTF. Filled out from reference TRBV7-9 and TRBJ1-2, the complete variable domain reads DTGVSQNPRHKITKRGQNVTFRCDPISEHNRLYWYRQTLGQGPEFLTYFQNEAQLEKSRLLSDRFSAERPKGSFSTLEIQRTEQGDSAMYLCASSSPGGGQGLANYGYTFGSGTRLTVV.